This TCR beta chain was recovered during a study of vaccination and CD4 T cells after COVID-19. Treatment in this sample: approximately 11-day PBMC culture with coronavirus spike peptide pools or control peptides (ViraFEST assay). This CDR3 comprises 14 residues. V dropped 3 bases and J dropped 8 bases, with 14 bases sitting between them. The germline gives CDR1 MNHEY, CDR2 SVGAGI. Turning to this clonotype: What it binds is unknown.

With the Oncomine TCR Beta short-read assay, DNA from cultured CD4+ T cells was sequenced. TCRdb reprocessed the PCR reads via MiXCR and lists one record per CDR3 protein. The repertoire includes over 10,000 distinct CDR3 sequences, about three quarters of them detected once, and approximately 24% sits in the top ten. The chain recombines TRBV6-5 with TRBJ1-5; D uncertain. The TCR sequence derives from a human donor who had recovered from COVID-19. The sequenced material came from CD4+ T cells from blood, cultured in vitro. The CDR3 region is CASSYRLSEEPQHF. CDR3 nucleotide sequence: TGTGCCAGCAGTTATAGGCTGAGCGAGGAGCCCCAGCATTTT.